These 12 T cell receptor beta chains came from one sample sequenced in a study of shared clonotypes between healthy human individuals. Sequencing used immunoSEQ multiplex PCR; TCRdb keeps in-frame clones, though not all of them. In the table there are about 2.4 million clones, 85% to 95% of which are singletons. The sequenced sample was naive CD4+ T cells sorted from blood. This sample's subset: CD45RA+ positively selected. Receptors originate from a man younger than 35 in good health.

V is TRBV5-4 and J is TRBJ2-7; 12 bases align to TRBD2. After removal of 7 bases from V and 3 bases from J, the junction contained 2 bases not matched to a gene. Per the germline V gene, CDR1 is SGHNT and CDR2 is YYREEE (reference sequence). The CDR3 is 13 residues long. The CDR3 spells CASATSGSYEQYF. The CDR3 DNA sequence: TGTGCCAGCGCGACTAGCGGGAGCTACGAGCAGTACTTC.

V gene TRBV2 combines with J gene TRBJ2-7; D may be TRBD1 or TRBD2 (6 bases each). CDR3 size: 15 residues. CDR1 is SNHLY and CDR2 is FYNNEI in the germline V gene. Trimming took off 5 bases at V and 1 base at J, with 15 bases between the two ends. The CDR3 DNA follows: TGTGCCAGCAGTCAACTGGGGGGCGTTTCCTACGAGCAGTACTTC. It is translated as CASSQLGGVSYEQYF.

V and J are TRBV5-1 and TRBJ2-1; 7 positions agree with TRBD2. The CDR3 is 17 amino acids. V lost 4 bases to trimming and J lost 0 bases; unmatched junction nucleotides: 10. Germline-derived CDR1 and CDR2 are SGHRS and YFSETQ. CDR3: CASSPHFGGSSYNEQFF. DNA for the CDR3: TGCGCCAGCAGCCCCCATTTCGGGGGGAGCTCCTACAATGAGCAGTTCTTC.

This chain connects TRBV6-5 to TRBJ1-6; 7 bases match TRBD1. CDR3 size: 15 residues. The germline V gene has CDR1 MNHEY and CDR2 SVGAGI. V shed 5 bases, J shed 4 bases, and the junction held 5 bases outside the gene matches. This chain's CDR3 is CASSGGQAYNSPLHF. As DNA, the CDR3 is TGTGCCAGCAGTGGAGGACAGGCTTATAATTCACCCCTCCACTTT.

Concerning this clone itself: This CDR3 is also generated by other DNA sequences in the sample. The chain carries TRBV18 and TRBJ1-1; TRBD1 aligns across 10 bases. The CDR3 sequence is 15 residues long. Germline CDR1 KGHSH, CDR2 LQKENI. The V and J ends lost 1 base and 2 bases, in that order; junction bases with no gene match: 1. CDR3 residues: CASSPRQGANTEAFF. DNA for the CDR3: TGTGCCAGCTCACCACGACAGGGGGCAAACACTGAAGCTTTCTTT.

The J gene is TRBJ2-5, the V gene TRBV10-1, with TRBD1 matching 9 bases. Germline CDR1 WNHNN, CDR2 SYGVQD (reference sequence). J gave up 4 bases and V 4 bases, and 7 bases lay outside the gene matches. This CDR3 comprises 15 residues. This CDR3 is CASSVGTGRPETQYF. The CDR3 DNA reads TGCGCCAGCAGTGTGGGGACAGGGCGTCCAGAGACCCAGTACTTC.

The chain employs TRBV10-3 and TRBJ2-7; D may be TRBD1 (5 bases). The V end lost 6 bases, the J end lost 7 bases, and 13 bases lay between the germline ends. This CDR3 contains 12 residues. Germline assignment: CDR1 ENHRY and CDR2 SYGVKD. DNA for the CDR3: TGTGCCATCAGAGGGCAGGGCCAGGAGCAGTACTTC. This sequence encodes CAIRGQGQEQYF.

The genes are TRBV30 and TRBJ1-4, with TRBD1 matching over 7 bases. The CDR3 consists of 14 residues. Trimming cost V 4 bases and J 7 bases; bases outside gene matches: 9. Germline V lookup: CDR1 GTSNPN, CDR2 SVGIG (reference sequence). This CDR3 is CAWNPTGVFEKLFF. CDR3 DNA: TGTGCCTGGAATCCTACAGGGGTGTTTGAAAAACTGTTTTTT.

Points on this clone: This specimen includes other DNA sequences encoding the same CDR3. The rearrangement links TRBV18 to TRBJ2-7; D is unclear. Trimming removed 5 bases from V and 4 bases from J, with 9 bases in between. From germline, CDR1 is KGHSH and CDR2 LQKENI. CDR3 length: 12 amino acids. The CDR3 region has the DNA TGTGCCAGCTCAACCACGCGGTACGAGCAGTACTTC. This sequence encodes CASSTTRYEQYF.

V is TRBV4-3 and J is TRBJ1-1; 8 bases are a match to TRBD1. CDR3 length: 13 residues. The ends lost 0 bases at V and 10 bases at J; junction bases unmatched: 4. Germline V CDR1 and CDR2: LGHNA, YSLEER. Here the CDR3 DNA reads TGCGCCAGCAGCCAAGATCCCAGGGGGCGAGCTTTCTTT. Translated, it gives CASSQDPRGRAFF.

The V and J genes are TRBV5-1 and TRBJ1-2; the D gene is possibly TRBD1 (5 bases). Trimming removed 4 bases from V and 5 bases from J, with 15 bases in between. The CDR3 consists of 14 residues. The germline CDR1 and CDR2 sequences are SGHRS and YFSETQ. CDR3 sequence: CASSTGTTGYGYTF. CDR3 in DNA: TGCGCCAGCAGCACCGGGACCACGGGGTATGGCTACACCTTC.

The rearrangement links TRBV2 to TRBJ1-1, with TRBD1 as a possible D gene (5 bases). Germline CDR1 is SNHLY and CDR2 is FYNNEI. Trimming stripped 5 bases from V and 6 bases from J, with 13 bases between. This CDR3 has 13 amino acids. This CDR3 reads CASSKSRVSEAFF. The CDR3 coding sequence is TGTGCCAGCAGTAAATCCAGGGTCTCTGAAGCTTTCTTT.